The source of this T cell receptor (beta chain) is a study of PD-1 blockade in classical Hodgkin lymphoma (TCRdb year 2020). Context from the whole study: Nivolumab dosing was 3 mg/kg intravenously every 2 weeks, continuing until either disease progression or unacceptable toxicity. The study used TCR beta sequencing and CyTOF to define a peripheral blood immune signature of response to PD-1 blockade in classical Hodgkin lymphoma.

Interpreted using the paper, the time point label stands for: cycle 1 day 1 (C1D1), immediately before nivolumab initiation. All trial patients had relapsed after autologous stem cell transplantation, with cohorts A, B and C differing in prior brentuximab vedotin exposure. The trial cohort was composed of approximately 56 patients with relapsed/refractory classical Hodgkin lymphoma, for whom complete response, partial response or progressive disease was recorded as best overall response. In the multi-cohort phase II CheckMate 205 trial, trial patients received single-agent nivolumab. Best overall response was determined by an independent review committee according to the 2007 International Working Group response criteria. Trial PBMCs were collected immediately before nivolumab initiation (C1D1) and during therapy at cycle 2 day 1 and cycle 4 day 1. Peripheral blood was collected in 8 mL Vacutainer Cell Preparation Tubes, from which PBMCs were isolated by centrifugation and then cryopreserved.

The CDR3 holds 14 amino acids from the cysteine to the phenylalanine. The kept DNA is CDR3 alone, 42 bases in frame from the first base. Here V drops 8 bases and J drops 6 bases, and the junction holds 7 bases not matched to any gene. CDR1 and CDR2, looked up from the germline V gene, are SGHTA and FQGTGA. About this clone: The antigen this receptor binds is unknown. No much larger clonotype is one base removed from it; base qualities were not supplied. The identical CDR3 is also encoded by other nucleotide sequences in the sample.

Beyond this particular receptor, the publication reports: Newly diagnosed patients were reported to have lower baseline TCR diversity than healthy donors, and relapsed/refractory patients were reported to have lower baseline TCR diversity still. Only a single clinical trial cohort was studied, and what caused the repertoire differences, possibly disease activity or prior therapy, remained undefined. A significant rise by C4D1 was seen in CD4+ but not CD8+ TCR diversity (p=0.0027 vs p=0.16), with the rise being most apparent in complete responders (p=0.02). Lower diversity was seen in patients whose nivolumab began less than 1 year after ASCT, and these patients were left out of later analyses so that immune reconstitution would not confound the results. Trial patients achieving complete response had baseline diversity similar to newly diagnosed patients, whereas partial responders and progressors had significantly lower diversity.

The Qiagen DNeasy kit was used to extract genomic DNA both from unsorted PBMCs and from the negatively selected CD4+ and CD8+ fractions. Amplification of TCR beta CDR3 regions was done by immunoSEQ multiplex PCR with primers that anneal to V and J segments. Amplification bias was minimized using a synthetic immune receptor repertoire, and residual bias was removed computationally after sequencing. Per the original workflow: Custom Python scripts were used to quantify repertoire diversity as the Shannon entropy index. Unsorted, CD4+ and CD8+ repertoires were analyzed separately, except for combined analyses in which CD4+ and CD8+ sequences were merged in silico. A clone counted as expanded when the clone's frequency after treatment rose at least 2-fold relative to C1D1, and clones undetected at baseline were given a pseudocount of 0.5. Singleton clones were defined as clones with 0 or 1 copy at C1D1, and non-singleton clones were defined as clones with 2 or more copies. Clones expanded in unsorted samples were annotated as CD4+, CD8+ or unknown by matching protein sequences in sorted samples from the same patient. Diversity changes from C1D1 to C4D1 were tested in paired samples using Wilcoxon tests. TCRdb carries this immuneACCESS record with in-frame sequences only. Its versions omit some clonotypes, under half of them owing to an unresolved V gene in the studies checked, with the rest unexplained. D and trimming were read from the DNA, whereas the V and J calls and clone size are those reported in that table. The table for this sample lists fewer than 45,000 clones; 76% of them were counted only once. The top ten hold approximately 9.9% of the sample.

The input for sequencing was peripheral blood mononuclear cells (PBMCs), taken at baseline. The rearranged segments are TRBV7-3 and TRBJ2-1; 10 of the junction bases match TRBD2. This receptor was obtained from a human donor with classical Hodgkin lymphoma. The CDR3 loop reads CASSRLAGPNEQFF. The DNA is TGTGCCAGCTCAAGACTAGCGGGCCCCAATGAGCAGTTCTTC.